This T cell receptor beta chain was identified in a study of cytomegalovirus exposure and HLA in healthy donors. Overall study context: Tens of millions of unique TCRs from HLA-typed donors were held in an early release of data.

PCR amplification relied on 60 Vbeta primers (plus 13 Jbeta primers). Data came from immunoSEQ multiplex PCR; TCRdb stores just in-frame clones and leaves some out. The table counts around 84,000 clones; about 4.2% lies in the top ten. As regards this clone: The antigen remains unidentified.

V was trimmed by 5 bases and J by 5 bases, leaving 13 bases between them. This CDR3 is 13 amino acids long. Germline CDR1 reads LNHDA; CDR2 reads SQIVND (reference sequence). Study-wide points: An Asian-associated ancestry cluster reportedly showed fewer N-insertions than the approximately 690-donor mean in a later analysis. In the analysis, some V segments, TRBV6-2 and TRBV6-3 included, were excluded as indistinguishable.

The source of this sequence is a man aged 30-40 years in good health and CMV-seronegative. The gene calls are TRBV19 and TRBJ2-7; weak D call: TRBD2 (5 bases). Input material: PBMCs. The CDR3: CASSYVGDDEQYF. The CDR3 nucleotides read TGTGCCAGTAGTTACGTGGGAGACGACGAGCAGTACTTC.